The rows below give T cell receptor beta chains drawn from one sample of a study of neurological immune-mediated disorders. TCRdb ran MiXCR on the 5' RACE reads and lists one entry per CDR3 protein. Of about 50,000 distinct CDR3 sequences in the sample, 7% to 10% were seen once. Input material: PBMCs. These receptors were taken from a woman aged 35 to 49 in good health. CDR3s include the opening cysteine and the closing phenylalanine or tryptophan. Each record gives: V gene, J gene, CDR3 length, clone size, CDR3 protein. Clone size is not always given. Where it is, it says once, few, many or a class for expanded clones.

TRBV10-3	TRBJ2-2	13	-	CAIKPGDSRVLFF
TRBV20-1	TRBJ1-1	15	many	CSASASTWGRTEAFF
TRBV12-3/TRBV12-4	TRBJ2-1	14	many	CASSQREFHNEQFF
TRBV5-1	TRBJ2-7	12	many	CASSQVGYEQYF
TRBV7-2	TRBJ2-7	15	many	CASSPTSGQGFEQYF
TRBV7-9	TRBJ2-1	14	once	CASTFGGELGEQFF
TRBV7-7	TRBJ2-2	14	-	CASSLVINTGELFF
TRBV4-2	TRBJ1-3	15	many	CASSQGRGSGNTIYF
TRBV25-1	TRBJ2-6	18	-	CASSFSRGVASGANVLTF
TRBV12-3/TRBV12-4	TRBJ2-1	14	many	CASRIREAYDEQFF
TRBV12-3/TRBV12-4	TRBJ2-2	16	many	CASSDVRGLDTGELFF
TRBV20-1	TRBJ2-1	13	many	CSAPIGGNNEQFF
TRBV20-1	TRBJ2-3	14	many	CSAWTSGGADTQYF
TRBV6-5	TRBJ2-1	17	many	CASSPQGLAGGGNEQFF
TRBV4-3	TRBJ1-2	16	many	CASSQVSAGANYGYTF
TRBV7-2	TRBJ2-5	15	few	CASSLNAGIRETQYF
TRBV7-8	TRBJ2-4	15	many	CASSLRSQGRDIQYF
TRBV4-3	TRBJ2-7	16	few	CASSQDWVGGFYEQYF